This is a list of T cell receptor beta chains from one sample in a study of T-cell memory formation after mild COVID-19. Each CDR3 protein is one row after TCRdb ran MiXCR on the 5' RACE reads. The table shows some 150,000 distinct CDR3 sequences, with 6% to 7% occurring only once. The specimen was PBMCs or a T cell subset sorted from them (not recorded which). Receptors originate from an adult woman who had mild COVID-19 (a few samples of this study predate the infection). Cell type and time point are not known. Each CDR3 is given with its conserved first and last residue. A D gene is named only where the DNA matches it firmly. Only some rows state a clone size, as once, few, many or a class for expanded clones.

V gene	CDR3 length	D gene	clone size	J gene	CDR3 DNA	CDR3 protein
TRBV18	14	-	-	TRBJ1-2	TGTGCCAGCGTCGGGACACAATCTAACTATGGCTACACCTTC	CASVGTQSNYGYTF
TRBV7-2	17	TRBD1	few	TRBJ1-1	TGTGCCAGCAGCTTAGCGCCCCAGGGGGTGTTGAACACTGAAGCTTTCTTT	CASSLAPQGVLNTEAFF
TRBV20-1	12	-	many	TRBJ2-3	TGCAGTGCAGGGGTGGGGGGAAATACGCAGTATTTT	CSAGVGGNTQYF
TRBV6-6	17	TRBD1	-	TRBJ1-2	TGTGCCAGCAGACGACGGGACAGGGGACCAACTAACTATGGCTACACCTTC	CASRRRDRGPTNYGYTF
TRBV7-2	13	-	many	TRBJ1-1	TGTGCCAGCAGCTTAGGTCCTCGGGTTGAAGCTTTCTTT	CASSLGPRVEAFF
TRBV5-4	13	-	few	TRBJ1-2	TGTGCCAGCAGACGCGGGGGGGACTATGGCTACACCTTC	CASRRGGDYGYTF
TRBV6-5	17	-	many	TRBJ1-3	TGTGCCAGCAGTTACTCGAGGCGGTCGTACTCTGGAAACACCATATATTTT	CASSYSRRSYSGNTIYF
TRBV7-3	13	TRBD2	many	TRBJ2-3	TGTGCCAGCAGCCCGGGACTATCAGATACGCAGTATTTT	CASSPGLSDTQYF
TRBV7-2	15	TRBD2	-	TRBJ2-1	TGTGCCAGCAGCCCAGCACTAGCGCCCAACAATGAGCAGTTCTTC	CASSPALAPNNEQFF
TRBV27	18	-	many	TRBJ2-2	TGTGCCAGCAGTTCCCGGACAGGCCTAGCGCACAACACCGGGGAGCTGTTTTTT	CASSSRTGLAHNTGELFF
TRBV7-9	13	TRBD1	many	TRBJ2-1	TGTGCCAGCACCGAGAGTCAGGACAGGGCCGTGTTCTTC	CASTESQDRAVFF
TRBV25-1	14	-	many	TRBJ2-3	TGTGCCAGCAGTGCAGAGGGAAACACAGATACGCAGTATTTT	CASSAEGNTDTQYF
TRBV5-1	15	TRBD2	few	TRBJ2-1	TGCGCCAGCAGCGTTCGGGAGGGCCTATCGAATGAGCAGTTCTTC	CASSVREGLSNEQFF
TRBV18	13	-	many	TRBJ2-1	TGTGCCAGCTCACCTAACGGGGCGGATGAGCAGTTCTTC	CASSPNGADEQFF
TRBV6-5	15	TRBD1	once	TRBJ2-1	TGTGCCAGCAGCTCCCAGGGGGCGCTTGGCAATGAGCAGTTCTTC	CASSSQGALGNEQFF
TRBV5-8	15	-	few	TRBJ1-2	TGTGCCAGCAGCTTGTTTAGGGGCGTCAGCCATGGCTACACCTTC	CASSLFRGVSHGYTF
TRBV6-5	16	TRBD1	many	TRBJ2-1	TGTGCCAGCAGTTCGTTCGGGACAGGGGCATACAATGAGCAGTTCTTC	CASSSFGTGAYNEQFF
TRBV12-3/TRBV12-4	15	-	few	TRBJ2-3	TGTGCCAGCAGTCCCGGGGGGACAGCGATAGATATGCAGTATTTT	CASSPGGTAIDMQYF
TRBV25-1	15	-	many	TRBJ1-5	TGTGCCAGCAGTGAAGCTGGCGTTAGCAATCAGCCCCAGCATTTT	CASSEAGVSNQPQHF
TRBV9	15	-	many	TRBJ2-1	TGTGCCAGCAGCGTATTAGCAGGGGACTACAATGAGCAGTTCTTC	CASSVLAGDYNEQFF
TRBV6-5	14	-	few	TRBJ1-2	TGTGCCAGCAGTTACGAGCGGAAGAACTATGGCTACACCTTC	CASSYERKNYGYTF
TRBV5-1	15	TRBD1	few	TRBJ2-5	TGCGCCAGCAGCCCCTCGGGACAGGGCATCGAGACCCAGTACTTC	CASSPSGQGIETQYF
TRBV18	13	TRBD1	many	TRBJ2-1	TGTGCCAGCTCGGGACAGGCCTACAATGAGCAGTTCTTC	CASSGQAYNEQFF
TRBV30	14	-	few	TRBJ2-2	TGTGCCTGGAGTGTACGATCGGGAGCCGGGGAGCTGTTTTTT	CAWSVRSGAGELFF
TRBV7-2	12	-	-	TRBJ2-5	TGTGCCAGCAGCTTAGCGGAGCTGACCCAGTACTTC	CASSLAELTQYF
TRBV6-5	13	-	-	TRBJ2-7	TGTGCCAGCAGTTACCCACCCCCCTACGAGCAGTACTTC	CASSYPPPYEQYF
TRBV23-1	17	-	-	TRBJ2-6	TGCGCCAGCAGTCACCGTCAAGCCGCGTGTGGGGCCAACGTCCTGACTTTC	CASSHRQAACGANVLTF
TRBV24-1	16	-	few	TRBJ2-6	TGTGCCACCTCTCAGAGGGAGATCTCTGGGGCCAACGTCCTGACTTTC	CATSQREISGANVLTF
TRBV3-1	12	-	-	TRBJ1-4	TGTGCCAGCAGCCAGCTCCCTGAAAAACTGTTTTTT	CASSQLPEKLFF
TRBV18	15	TRBD1	few	TRBJ1-4	TGTGCCAGCTCACCACCCCCAGGGGGCAGCGAAAAACTGTTTTTT	CASSPPPGGSEKLFF
TRBV6-5	15	TRBD1	-	TRBJ2-1	TGTGCCAGCAGTTCAGGGGGAGTCTCCTACAATGAGCAGTTCTTC	CASSSGGVSYNEQFF
TRBV24-1	15	-	many	TRBJ2-2	TGTGCCACCAGTGACCCGGGACGACTAACCGGGGAGCTGTTTTTT	CATSDPGRLTGELFF
TRBV20-1	13	TRBD2	many	TRBJ2-5	TGCAGTGCTAGAACGACTAGCGGAGAGACCCAGTACTTC	CSARTTSGETQYF
TRBV5-1	14	-	many	TRBJ2-7	TGCGCCAGCAGCTTGTTTTCGGGTTCCTACGAGCAGTACTTC	CASSLFSGSYEQYF
TRBV5-1	14	TRBD2	many	TRBJ2-5	TGCGCCAGCAGCGGAGCGGGGATTTTAGAGACCCAGTACTTC	CASSGAGILETQYF
TRBV12-3/TRBV12-4	18	TRBD2	few	TRBJ2-3	TGTGCCAGCAGTTCCCCCCTCGGAGCGGGGGCTAGCACAGATACGCAGTATTTT	CASSSPLGAGASTDTQYF
TRBV24-1	14	TRBD1	many	TRBJ2-2	TGTGCCCCGAGAAAGGGGGCAGAAACCGGGGAGCTGTTTTTT	CAPRKGAETGELFF
TRBV29-1	14	-	many	TRBJ1-2	TGCAGCGTACTGACAGGTCCAGCTAACTATGGCTACACCTTC	CSVLTGPANYGYTF
TRBV7-2	16	TRBD2	many	TRBJ2-3	TGTGCCAGCAGCTTATTGGTAGCGGGGGGAAGGGGTACGCAGTATTTT	CASSLLVAGGRGTQYF
TRBV6-2/TRBV6-3	13	-	many	TRBJ1-5	TGTGCCAGCACCGGAACAGGGAATCAGCCCCAGCATTTT	CASTGTGNQPQHF
TRBV6-2/TRBV6-3	13	-	-	TRBJ1-1	TGTGCCAGCAGTTACTCTATGGTACAGGGAGCTTTCTTT	CASSYSMVQGAFF
TRBV20-1	14	-	many	TRBJ1-3	TGCAGTGCTAGAATGGAGACACCTGGAAACACCATATATTTT	CSARMETPGNTIYF
TRBV5-1	16	TRBD1	few	TRBJ1-1	TGCGCCAGCAGCGTCCGGGACAGGGGAAGGAAGACTGAAGCTTTCTTT	CASSVRDRGRKTEAFF
TRBV12-3/TRBV12-4	13	-	many	TRBJ2-1	TGTGCCAGCAGTCCGAGACCTGGGAATGAGCAGTTCTTC	CASSPRPGNEQFF
TRBV7-3	15	TRBD2	-	TRBJ2-2	TGTGCCAGCAGCCCAAAGGGGCTAGCGGGAACGGAGCTGTTTTTT	CASSPKGLAGTELFF
TRBV24-1	15	-	-	TRBJ2-3	TGTGCCACCAGTAATTACCGGGGCAACACAGATACGCAGTATTTT	CATSNYRGNTDTQYF
TRBV7-9	13	-	few	TRBJ2-5	TGTGCCAGCAGCTTAGCCCCTTCCGAGACCCAGTACTTC	CASSLAPSETQYF
TRBV18	14	-	-	TRBJ2-5	TGTGCCAGCTCCAAGCAGGGGATACAAGAGACCCAGTACTTC	CASSKQGIQETQYF
TRBV10-3	17	TRBD2	many	TRBJ2-1	TGTGCCATCACCCGGACCCCGCAGAGCGGGGGGGTAAATGAGCAGTTCTTC	CAITRTPQSGGVNEQFF
TRBV4-1	15	TRBD2	-	TRBJ2-1	TGCGCCAGCAGCCAAGACGGGGGGGGTTACAATGAGCAGTTCTTC	CASSQDGGGYNEQFF
TRBV5-1	15	-	-	TRBJ2-1	TGCGCCAGCAGCGATCCCGGGACATTCAACAATGAGCAGTTCTTC	CASSDPGTFNNEQFF
TRBV7-6	16	-	many	TRBJ2-2	TGTGCCAGCAGCCTCGACAGCCTACCGAACACCGGGGAGCTGTTTTTT	CASSLDSLPNTGELFF
TRBV14	14	-	-	TRBJ2-1	TGTGCCAGCAGCCAACTACTAGATTCAAATGAGCAGTTCTTC	CASSQLLDSNEQFF
TRBV3-1	15	-	few	TRBJ2-6	TGTGCCAGCAGCCAAGCAGGGGTCGGGGCCAACGTCCTGACTTTC	CASSQAGVGANVLTF
TRBV11-2	13	-	-	TRBJ1-1	TGTGCCAGCAGCTTAGAACCTCTAAGTGAAGCTTTCTTT	CASSLEPLSEAFF